This TCR beta chain was identified during a study of T cells expressing NK-cell markers. Study in general: Sorted CD3+CD56+NKG2C+, CD3+CD56+NKG2C- and CD3+CD56-NKG2C+ T cells provided the TCR beta repertoires. Among eight sequenced donors, seven carried HCMV seropositivity while one was seronegative.

CDR1 is SGHVS and CDR2 is FQNEAQ in the germline V gene. The CDR3 has 14 residues. TCRdb derives one entry per CDR3 protein from the 5' RACE reads, leaving out DNA. In all, the sample yields 350,000 to 400,000 distinct CDR3 sequences. This chain connects TRBV7-8 to TRBJ2-7. The clonotype comes from a woman in her fifties or sixties in good health. The sample consisted of blood T cells: a sorted CD56 or NKG2C T cell subset, CD4+ or CD8+ T cells, or bulk PBMC T cells (not recorded which). CDR3 loop: CASSLEASSWEQYF.